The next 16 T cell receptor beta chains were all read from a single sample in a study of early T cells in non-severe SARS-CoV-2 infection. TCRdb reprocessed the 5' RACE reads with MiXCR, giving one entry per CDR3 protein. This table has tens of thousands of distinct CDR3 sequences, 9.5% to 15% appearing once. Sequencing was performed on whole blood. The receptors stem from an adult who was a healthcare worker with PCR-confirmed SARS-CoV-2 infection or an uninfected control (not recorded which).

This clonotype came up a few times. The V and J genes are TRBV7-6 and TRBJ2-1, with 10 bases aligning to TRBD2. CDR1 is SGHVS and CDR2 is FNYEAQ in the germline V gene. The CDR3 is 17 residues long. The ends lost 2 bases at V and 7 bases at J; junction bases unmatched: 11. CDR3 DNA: TGTGCCAGCAGCTTATCCCCACTAGCGGGAATAGGAAATGAGCAGTTCTTC. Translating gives CASSLSPLAGIGNEQFF.

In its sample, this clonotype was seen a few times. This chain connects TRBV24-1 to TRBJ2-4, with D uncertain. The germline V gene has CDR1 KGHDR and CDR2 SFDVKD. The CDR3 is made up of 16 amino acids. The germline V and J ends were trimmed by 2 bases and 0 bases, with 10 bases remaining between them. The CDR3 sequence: CATSDSEPLAKNIQYF. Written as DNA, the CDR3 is TGTGCCACCAGTGATTCTGAACCTCTAGCCAAAAACATTCAGTACTTC.

CDR3 in DNA: TGTGCTAGTGGTTTGGAACCCGACGGTTTCTACGAGCAGTACTTC. Its protein product is CASGLEPDGFYEQYF. The rearrangement uses TRBV12-5 and TRBJ2-7, with D hard to call. The germline V gene has CDR1 LGHNT and CDR2 FRNRAP. Trimming pared 1 base from V and 3 bases from J, leaving 13 bases between. The CDR3 is made up of 15 amino acids.

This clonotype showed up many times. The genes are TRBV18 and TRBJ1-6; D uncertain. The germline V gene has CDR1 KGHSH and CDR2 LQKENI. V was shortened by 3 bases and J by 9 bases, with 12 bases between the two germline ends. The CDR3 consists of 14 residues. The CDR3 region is CASSPERASSPLHF. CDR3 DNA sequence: TGTGCCAGCTCACCGGAAAGGGCGTCTTCACCCCTCCACTTT. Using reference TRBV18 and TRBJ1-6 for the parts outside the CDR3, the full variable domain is NAGVMQNPRHLVRRRGQEARLRCSPMKGHSHVYWYRQLPEEGLKFMVYLQKENIIDESGMPKERFSAEFPKEGPSILRIQQVVRGDSAAYFCASSPERASSPLHFGNGTRLTVT.

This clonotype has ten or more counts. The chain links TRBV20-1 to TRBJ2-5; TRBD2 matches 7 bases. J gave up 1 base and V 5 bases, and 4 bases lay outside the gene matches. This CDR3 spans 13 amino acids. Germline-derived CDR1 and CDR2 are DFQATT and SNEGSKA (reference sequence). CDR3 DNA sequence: TGCAGTGCTGCTAGCGGTTTCCAAGAGACCCAGTACTTC. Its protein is CSAASGFQETQYF.

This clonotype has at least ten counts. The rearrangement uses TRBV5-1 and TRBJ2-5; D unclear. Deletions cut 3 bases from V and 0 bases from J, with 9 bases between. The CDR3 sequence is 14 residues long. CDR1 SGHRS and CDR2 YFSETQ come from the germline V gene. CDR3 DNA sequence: TGCGCCAGCAGCTCCCAAATGTACCAAGAGACCCAGTACTTC. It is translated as CASSSQMYQETQYF. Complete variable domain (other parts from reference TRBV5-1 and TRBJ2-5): KAGVTQTPRYLIKTRGQQVTLSCSPISGHRSVSWYQQTPGQGLQFLFEYFSETQRNKGNFPGRFSGRQFSNSRSEMNVSTLELGDSALYLCASSSQMYQETQYFGPGTRLLVL.

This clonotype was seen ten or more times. In nucleotides, the CDR3 is TGTGCCAGCAGTCAACAGGGGAACCAGCCCCAGCATTTT. Residues: CASSQQGNQPQHF. The J gene is TRBJ1-5, the V gene TRBV7-6; 7 bases align to TRBD1. V was clipped by 6 bases and J by 7 bases; unmatched bases: 6. The CDR3 spans 13 residues. Germline loops: CDR1 SGHVS, CDR2 FNYEAQ.

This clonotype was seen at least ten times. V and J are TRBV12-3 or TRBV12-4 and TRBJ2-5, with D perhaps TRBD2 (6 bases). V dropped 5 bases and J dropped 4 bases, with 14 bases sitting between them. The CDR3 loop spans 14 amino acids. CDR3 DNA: TGTGCCAGCAGTGCGAGGGACTTCGGAGAGACCCAGTACTTC. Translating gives CASSARDFGETQYF.

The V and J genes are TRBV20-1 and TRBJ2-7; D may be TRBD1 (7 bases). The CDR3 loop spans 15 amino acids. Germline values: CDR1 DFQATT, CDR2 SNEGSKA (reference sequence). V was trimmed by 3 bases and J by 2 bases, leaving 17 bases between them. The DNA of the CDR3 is TGCAGTGCTAGCCCGACGACAGGGAGGACCTACGAGCAGTACTTC. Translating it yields CSASPTTGRTYEQYF.

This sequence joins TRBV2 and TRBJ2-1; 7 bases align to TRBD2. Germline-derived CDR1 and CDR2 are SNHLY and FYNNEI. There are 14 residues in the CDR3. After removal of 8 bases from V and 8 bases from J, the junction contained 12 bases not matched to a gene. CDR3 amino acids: CASPRGGPLDEQFF. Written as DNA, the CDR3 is TGTGCCAGCCCACGGGGAGGGCCTTTGGATGAGCAGTTCTTC.

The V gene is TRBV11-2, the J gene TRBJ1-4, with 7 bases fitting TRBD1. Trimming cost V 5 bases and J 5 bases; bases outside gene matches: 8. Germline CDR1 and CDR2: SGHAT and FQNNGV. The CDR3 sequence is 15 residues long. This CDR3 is CASSRTKDRNEKLFF. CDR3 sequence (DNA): TGTGCCAGCAGCCGGACGAAGGACAGGAATGAAAAACTGTTTTTT.

The chain's CDR3 is CASRGTGQETQYF. The CDR3 DNA reads TGTGCCAGCAGGGGGACAGGCCAAGAGACCCAGTACTTC. The chain combines TRBV6-5 with TRBJ2-5; 8 nucleotides align to TRBD1. The CDR3 is 13 amino acids. With V trimmed by 6 bases and J by 1 base, 1 base remained unmatched. Germline-derived CDR1 and CDR2 are MNHEY and SVGAGI.

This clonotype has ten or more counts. The CDR3 here is CASSDAGEADQPQHF. CDR3 nucleotides: TGTGCCAGCAGCGACGCAGGGGAGGCGGATCAGCCCCAGCATTTT. This chain links TRBV7-9 with TRBJ1-5; TRBD1 might be the D (6 bases). Germline CDR1 and CDR2: SEHNR and FQNEAQ (reference sequence). Trimming pared 5 bases from V and 5 bases from J, leaving 16 bases between. The CDR3 is 15 residues long.

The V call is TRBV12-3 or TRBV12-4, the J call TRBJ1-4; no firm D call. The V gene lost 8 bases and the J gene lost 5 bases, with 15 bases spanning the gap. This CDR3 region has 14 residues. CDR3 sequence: CASSIHGGNEKLFF. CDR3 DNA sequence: TGTGCCAGCTCAATCCACGGAGGAAATGAAAAACTGTTTTTT.

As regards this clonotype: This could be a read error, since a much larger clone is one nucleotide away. This chain's CDR3 is CASSVGSYELYF. CDR3 nucleotides: TGTGCCAGCAGTGTAGGCTCCTACGAGCTGTACTTC. This chain uses TRBV6-1 with TRBJ2-7; D is unresolved. Germline V gene lookup returns CDR1 MNHNS and CDR2 SASEGT. The CDR3 has 12 residues.

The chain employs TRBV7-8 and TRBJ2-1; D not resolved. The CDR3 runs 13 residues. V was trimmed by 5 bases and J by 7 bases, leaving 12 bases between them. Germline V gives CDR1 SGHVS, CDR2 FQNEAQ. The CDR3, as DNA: TGTGCCAGCAGCCTTGGCGCTTGGAATGAGCAGTTCTTC. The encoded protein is CASSLGAWNEQFF.